A single sample is the source of the 32 T cell receptor beta chains below, sequenced in a study of blood T cell repertoires in COVID-19. Repertoires were generated with immunoSEQ multiplex PCR, while TCRdb's copy carries only in-frame clones and drops some. The table lists 180,000 or so clones, approximately 80% of them singletons. Sequenced input: PBMCs or T cells enriched from blood (not recorded which). The receptors come from a man in his sixties who had been exposed to COVID-19.

This chain links TRBV9 with TRBJ1-1, with D uncertain. This CDR3 has 14 amino acids. Germline CDR1 and CDR2: SGDLS and YYNGEE. V shed 0 bases and J shed 3 bases, with 9 bases lying between them. The CDR3 is CASSVGSGHTEAFF. CDR3 sequence (DNA): TGTGCCAGCAGCGTAGGAAGCGGGCACACTGAAGCTTTCTTT. Drawing the rest from reference TRBV9 and TRBJ1-1, the complete variable domain is DSGVTQTPKHLITATGQRVTLRCSPRSGDLSVYWYQQSLDQGLQFLIQYYNGEERAKGNILERFSAQQFPDLHSELNLSSLELGDSALYFCASSVGSGHTEAFFGQGTRLTVV.

Note on this clone: At the DNA level, this CDR3 is encoded by other sequences in the same sample as well. V is TRBV5-1 and J is TRBJ2-2, with unresolved D. Deletions cut 4 bases from V and 2 bases from J, with 12 bases between. The V gene's germline CDR1 is SGHRS and CDR2 YFSETQ. The CDR3 totals 15 residues. The CDR3, as DNA: TGCGCCAGCAGCGACTCCCGGGTAAACACCGGGGAGCTGTTTTTT. This gives the protein CASSDSRVNTGELFF.

The CDR3 is CASSLAREGRGDEEQYF. In DNA form, the CDR3 reads TGTGCCAGCAGCTTGGCCAGGGAGGGAAGGGGGGACGAGGAGCAGTACTTC. The rearrangement uses TRBV5-4 and TRBJ2-7, with D perhaps TRBD2 (7 bases). The CDR3 runs to 17 residues. Germline V gene sequence: CDR1 SGHNT, CDR2 YYREEE (reference sequence). Trimming pared 0 bases from V and 7 bases from J, leaving 23 bases between.

This clone was observed a single time. The chain links TRBV4-1 to TRBJ1-3; D is undetermined. CDR1 and CDR2 (germline): MGHRA, YSYEKL. CDR3 size: 15 residues. Trimming pared 6 bases from V and 4 bases from J, leaving 16 bases between. CDR3 DNA sequence: TGCGCCAGCAGTCCTAAGGGAGGTTACGGAAACACCATATATTTT. Amino acids: CASSPKGGYGNTIYF.

The J gene is TRBJ2-1, the V gene TRBV6-5; 9 bases are a match to TRBD2. The CDR3 contains 15 residues. V lost 4 bases and J lost 0; bases outside the gene matches: 1. The germline gives CDR1 MNHEY, CDR2 SVGAGI. CDR3 protein: CASSFSGSSYNEQFF. The CDR3 DNA reads as TGTGCCAGCAGTTTTAGCGGGAGCTCCTACAATGAGCAGTTCTTC.

This chain joins TRBV15 and TRBJ1-1, with 8 bases that match TRBD1. The germline V gene encodes CDR1 LNHNV and CDR2 YYDKDF (reference sequence). The CDR3 length is 15 residues. Trimming cost V 0 bases and J 3 bases; bases outside gene matches: 3. As DNA, the CDR3 is TGTGCCACCAGCAGAGAAACAGGGGGTTACACTGAAGCTTTCTTT. It specifies CATSRETGGYTEAFF.

This chain joins TRBV5-6 and TRBJ2-7, with a tentative D call TRBD1 (7 bases). This CDR3 has 16 amino acids. Germline V gene lookup returns CDR1 SGHDT and CDR2 YYEEEE. With 5 bases removed from V and 9 bases from J, the gap between germline ends came to 27 bases. The CDR3 reads CASRAAGQYSIGGQYF. CDR3 bases: TGTGCCAGCAGGGCCGCGGGACAGTATTCAATTGGGGGGCAGTACTTC.

The CDR3 is CASSLDRTVNSPLHF. The CDR3 nucleotides are TGTGCCAGCAGCTTGGACAGGACAGTTAATTCACCCCTCCACTTT. The chain has TRBV7-2 and TRBJ1-6, with 7 bases identical to TRBD1. CDR3 length equals 15 residues. With V trimmed by 3 bases and J by 6 bases, 5 bases remained unmatched. CDR1 SGHTA and CDR2 FQGNSA come from the germline V gene.

The chain joins TRBV21-1 to TRBJ2-1; TRBD2 is the table's D call, not checked against the DNA. TRBV21-1 is tagged as a pseudogene. The CDR3 consists of 15 residues. CDR3 sequence reads: CASSKGPRRRNEQFF. In DNA form, the CDR3 reads TGTGCCAGCAGCAAAGGACCCCGGCGGCGGAATGAGCAGTTCTTC.

The chain has TRBV6-5 and TRBJ1-5; D remains ambiguous. The V end was cut by 2 bases, the J end by 2 bases, with 7 bases between. Looked up from germline, CDR1 is MNHEY and CDR2 is SVGAGI. CDR3 size: 14 residues. CDR3 sequence: CASSYGQGNQPQHF. The DNA for the CDR3 is TGTGCCAGCAGTTACGGGCAGGGCAATCAGCCCCAGCATTTT.

This chain links TRBV7-9 with TRBJ2-1; possibly TRBD1 for D (5 bases). V gave up 5 bases and J gave up 4 bases, with 15 bases separating them. The germline V gene encodes CDR1 SEHNR and CDR2 FQNEAQ (reference sequence). The CDR3 extends over 15 amino acids. The CDR3 protein is CASSAGSEFYNEQFF. CDR3 nucleotides: TGTGCCAGCAGCGCAGGGTCCGAGTTTTACAATGAGCAGTTCTTC.

The rearrangement joins TRBV7-8 to TRBJ1-2; tentative D call: TRBD1 (6 bases). Trimming removed 5 bases at V and 2 bases at J, with 21 bases between. The germline CDR1 and CDR2 sequences are SGHVS and FQNEAQ. The CDR3 covers 17 residues. CDR3 nucleotide sequence: TGTGCCAGCAGCCCAGCTCAGTCAGGGGCTGCGAACTATGGCTACACCTTC. The encoded protein is CASSPAQSGAANYGYTF.

V gene TRBV28 combines with J gene TRBJ2-7; TRBD2 matches 12 bases. CDR1 and CDR2 from the germline V gene are MDHEN and SYDVKM. The CDR3 extends over 16 amino acids. With V trimmed by 5 bases and J by 2 bases, 7 bases remained unmatched. CDR3 nucleotides: TGTGCCAGCAGTGGCCCGACTAGCGGGAGAACCTACGAGCAGTACTTC. Its protein is CASSGPTSGRTYEQYF.

CDR3: CASSLGAFSGNTIYF. The CDR3 coding sequence is TGTGCCAGCAGTTTAGGAGCGTTCTCTGGAAACACCATATATTTT. The chain links TRBV6-5 to TRBJ1-3; D is uncertain. Germline lookup yields CDR1 MNHEY and CDR2 SVGAGI. The length of the CDR3 is 15 residues. The ends were cut back, 4 bases at V and 0 bases at J, with 10 bases in the middle.

This clone was detected only a few times. The chain links TRBV6-2 or TRBV6-3 to TRBJ1-5; no clear D gene. Deletions cut 2 bases from V and 2 bases from J, with 13 bases between. Germline V CDR1 and CDR2: MNHEY, SVGEGT. CDR3 length equals 16 residues. The CDR3 loop is CASSYPGGLGNQPQHF. CDR3 coding DNA: TGTGCCAGCAGTTACCCAGGCGGGTTGGGCAATCAGCCCCAGCATTTT.

This CDR3 is CASSLMQGQYNSPLHF. CDR3 in DNA: TGTGCCAGCAGTTTAATGCAGGGTCAATATAATTCACCCCTCCACTTT. This rearrangement joins TRBV27 to TRBJ1-6; TRBD1 might be the D (5 bases). Germline V gene data show CDR1 as MNHEY and CDR2 as SMNVEV (reference sequence). V lost 2 bases and J 4 bases, leaving 12 bases between the germline ends. This CDR3 is 16 amino acids long.

In regard to this clone: The identical CDR3 is also encoded by other nucleotide sequences in the sample. V usage is TRBV9 and J usage is TRBJ1-3; D may be TRBD1 (5 bases). From germline, CDR1 is SGDLS and CDR2 YYNGEE. This CDR3 has 14 residues. Trimming removed 3 bases from V and 1 base from J, with 8 bases in between. CDR3 sequence reads: CASSAGTSGNTIYF. In nucleotides, the CDR3 is TGTGCCAGCAGCGCCGGGACTTCTGGAAACACCATATATTTT. Complete variable domain (other parts from reference TRBV9 and TRBJ1-3): DSGVTQTPKHLITATGQRVTLRCSPRSGDLSVYWYQQSLDQGLQFLIQYYNGEERAKGNILERFSAQQFPDLHSELNLSSLELGDSALYFCASSAGTSGNTIYFGEGSWLTVV.

This rearrangement joins TRBV27 to TRBJ1-6; 9 nucleotides line up with TRBD1. Losses at the gene ends were 0 bases for V and 14 bases for J; bases not matched to a gene: 5. Germline V lookup: CDR1 MNHEY, CDR2 SMNVEV (reference sequence). The CDR3 has 14 amino acids. DNA of the CDR3: TGTGCCAGCAGTTTATCGACAGGGGGGCCAACCCTCCACTTT. As protein: CASSLSTGGPTLHF.

The genes are TRBV7-8 and TRBJ1-1, with 7 bases matching TRBD1. Looked up from germline, CDR1 is SGHVS and CDR2 is FQNEAQ. The CDR3 extends over 14 amino acids. Trimming removed 5 bases from V and 2 bases from J; junction bases left unmatched: 5. CDR3 DNA: TGTGCCAGCAGCCCCAGGGGGGTTAACACTGAAGCTTTCTTT. The encoded protein is CASSPRGVNTEAFF. Together with reference TRBV7-8 and TRBJ1-1, the CDR3 gives the full variable domain: GAGVSQSPRYKVAKRGQDVALRCDPISGHVSLFWYQQALGQGPEFLTYFQNEAQLDKSGLPSDRFFAERPEGSVSTLKIQRTQQEDSAVYLCASSPRGVNTEAFFGQGTRLTVV.

The chain links TRBV7-2 to TRBJ2-7; 8 bases agree with TRBD1. CDR3 length: 16 amino acids. Germline V gene data show CDR1 as SGHTA and CDR2 as FQGNSA. Trimming took 1 base from V and 5 from J; bases not matched to a gene: 10. The CDR3 DNA is TGTGCCAGCAGCTTAGAATCAGGGGGCGGGAAAAACGAGCAGTACTTC. Translating it yields CASSLESGGGKNEQYF.

This clone has ten or more counts. The V and J genes are TRBV7-9 and TRBJ2-6; 9 bases line up with TRBD1. CDR1 and CDR2 from the germline V gene are SEHNR and FQNEAQ (reference sequence). V was clipped by 9 bases and J by 2 bases; unmatched bases: 8. This CDR3 has 16 amino acids. CDR3 loop: CASTGQGGPGANVLTF. The CDR3, as DNA: TGTGCCAGTACGGGACAGGGTGGGCCTGGGGCCAACGTCCTGACTTTC.

The chain joins TRBV29-1 to TRBJ1-2; possible D gene TRBD1, 6 bases. This CDR3 has 15 residues. Deletions cut 0 bases from V and 4 bases from J, with 15 bases between. The germline V gene has CDR1 SQVTM and CDR2 ANQGSEA. The CDR3 reads CSVEEADRLVYGYTF. The CDR3 DNA reads TGCAGCGTTGAAGAGGCAGACAGGCTGGTCTATGGCTACACCTTC.

The chain couples TRBV7-2 to TRBJ1-1; D call uncertain. The V end was cut by 5 bases, the J end by 6 bases, with 7 bases between. Germline V gene data show CDR1 as SGHTA and CDR2 as FQGNSA. The CDR3 length is 11 residues. The DNA of the CDR3 is TGTGCCAGCAGCCACAGTTCTGAAGCTTTCTTT. Translation: CASSHSSEAFF.

This clone has a handful of counts. Its ends do not fully match the called genes, so a read error is possible. The genes are TRBV18 and TRBJ1-2; no clear D. Germline V lookup: CDR1 KGHSH, CDR2 LQKENI. The CDR3 contains 13 residues. The CDR3 region has the DNA TGTGCCAGCTCACCATCCCCGGCCCGCGGTTTCGGTTTC. Its protein is CASSPSPARGFGF.

The V and J genes are TRBV4-1 and TRBJ2-7, with TRBD2 matching over 11 bases. The CDR3 consists of 15 residues. The J segment lost 7 bases and the V segment lost 4 bases, leaving 9 bases of the junction unmatched. Looked up from germline, CDR1 is MGHRA and CDR2 is YSYEKL. The DNA of the CDR3 is TGCGCCAGCAGCCTTTTAGCGGGAGGGCCGGGTGAGCAGTACTTC. Its translation is CASSLLAGGPGEQYF.

The V and J genes are TRBV24-1 and TRBJ2-3; 13 positions match TRBD2. V was pared by 4 bases and J by 4 bases, with 10 bases of the junction left unmatched. CDR1 is KGHDR and CDR2 is SFDVKD in the germline V gene. The CDR3 has 18 residues. The CDR3 region is CATSDPSGTSGTADTQYF. The CDR3 DNA is TGTGCCACCAGTGACCCCTCCGGGACTAGCGGGACGGCAGATACGCAGTATTTT.

The genes are TRBV24-1 and TRBJ2-5; weak D call: TRBD1 (6 bases). The CDR3 has 15 amino acids. Germline assignment: CDR1 KGHDR and CDR2 SFDVKD. The V gene lost 4 bases and the J gene lost 3 bases, with 14 bases spanning the gap. CDR3 loop: CATSDRRPGEETQYF. The CDR3 DNA follows: TGTGCCACCAGTGACCGACGGCCAGGGGAAGAGACCCAGTACTTC.

The chain uses TRBV19 and TRBJ1-5; TRBD1 matches at 7 bases. The CDR3 consists of 15 residues. The V gene's germline CDR1 is LNHDA and CDR2 SQIVND (reference sequence). The ends lost 6 bases at V and 0 bases at J; junction bases unmatched: 5. In nucleotides, the CDR3 is TGTGCCAGTAGAAGCACAGGGGATAGCAATCAGCCCCAGCATTTT. Translation gives CASRSTGDSNQPQHF.

The count of this clone is one. J is TRBJ1-4 and V is TRBV5-5, with D uncertain. Trimming removed 3 bases at V and 0 bases at J, with 9 bases between. Germline-derived CDR1 and CDR2 are SGHKS and YYEKEE (reference sequence). The CDR3 is 15 residues long. The CDR3 DNA reads as TGTGCCAGCAGCTCGGACGGGGCAACTAATGAAAAACTGTTTTTT. Protein sequence: CASSSDGATNEKLFF.

This clone was recorded once. The gene calls are TRBV6-2 or TRBV6-3 and TRBJ2-7; a weak D match, TRBD2 (5 bases). V was pared by 6 bases and J by 2 bases, with 17 bases between. Germline assignment: CDR1 MNHEY and CDR2 SVGEGT. The CDR3 has 15 amino acids. The CDR3 DNA reads as TGTGCCAGCAGCCATCCGGAGGACCCGACCTACGAGCAGTACTTC. Translated, it gives CASSHPEDPTYEQYF.

The chain recombines TRBV11-3 with TRBJ2-1; a possible D gene is TRBD2 (7 bases). Germline CDR1 is SGHNT and CDR2 is YENEEA. V lost 1 base and J lost 4, with 20 bases in between. The length of the CDR3 is 18 residues. As DNA, the CDR3 is TGTGCCAGCAGCTTAGTAGGGGGTTTCGGCGGGGGATACAATGAGCAGTTCTTC. Protein sequence: CASSLVGGFGGGYNEQFF.

This clone was seen a few times. This chain joins TRBV13 and TRBJ2-7; 8 bases match TRBD2. The V segment lost 3 bases and the J segment 6 bases; nucleotides outside the gene matches: 7. This CDR3 has 14 residues. CDR1 and CDR2 (germline): PRHDT, FYEKMQ (reference sequence). The CDR3 protein is CASSFSGSGREQYF. The DNA of the CDR3 is TGTGCCAGCAGCTTCAGCGGGAGTGGGCGCGAGCAGTACTTC.